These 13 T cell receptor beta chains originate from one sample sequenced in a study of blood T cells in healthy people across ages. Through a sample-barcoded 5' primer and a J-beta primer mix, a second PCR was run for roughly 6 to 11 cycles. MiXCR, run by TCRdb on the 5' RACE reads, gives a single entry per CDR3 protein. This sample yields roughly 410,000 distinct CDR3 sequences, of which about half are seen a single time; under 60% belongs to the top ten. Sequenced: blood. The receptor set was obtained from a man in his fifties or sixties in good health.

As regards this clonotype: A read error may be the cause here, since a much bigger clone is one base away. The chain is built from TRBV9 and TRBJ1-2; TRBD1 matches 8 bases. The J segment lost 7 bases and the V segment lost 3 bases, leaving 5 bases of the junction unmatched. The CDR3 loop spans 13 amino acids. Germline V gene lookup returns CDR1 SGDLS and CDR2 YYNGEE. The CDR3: CASSGSGGGGYTF. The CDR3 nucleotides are TGTGCCAGCAGCGGATCAGGGGGCGGTGGCTACACCTTC.

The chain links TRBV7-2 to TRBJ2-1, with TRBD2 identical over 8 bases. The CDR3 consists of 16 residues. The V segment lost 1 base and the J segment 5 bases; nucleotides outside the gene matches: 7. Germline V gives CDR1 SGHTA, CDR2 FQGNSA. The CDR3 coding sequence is TGTGCCAGCAGCTTAGTGCCTAGCGGGCCTGACAATGAGCAGTTCTTC. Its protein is CASSLVPSGPDNEQFF.

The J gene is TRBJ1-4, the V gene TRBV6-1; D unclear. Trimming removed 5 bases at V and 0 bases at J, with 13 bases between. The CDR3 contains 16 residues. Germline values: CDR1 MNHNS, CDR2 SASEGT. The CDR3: CASSSAGLPTNEKLFF. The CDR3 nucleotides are TGTGCCAGCAGTTCAGCTGGATTACCAACTAATGAAAAACTGTTTTTT.

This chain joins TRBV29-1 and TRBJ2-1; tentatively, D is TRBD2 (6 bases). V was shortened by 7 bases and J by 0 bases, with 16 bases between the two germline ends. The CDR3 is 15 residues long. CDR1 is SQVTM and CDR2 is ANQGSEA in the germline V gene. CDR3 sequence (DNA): TGCAGCGCGGGATCTAGCGCCAGCTCCTACAATGAGCAGTTCTTC. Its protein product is CSAGSSASSYNEQFF.

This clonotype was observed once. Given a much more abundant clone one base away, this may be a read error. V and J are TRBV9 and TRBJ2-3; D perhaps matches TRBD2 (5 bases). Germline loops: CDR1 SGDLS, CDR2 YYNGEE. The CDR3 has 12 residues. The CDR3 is CVSSGGLDTQYF. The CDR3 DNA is TGTGTCAGCAGCGGAGGACTAGATACGCAGTATTTT. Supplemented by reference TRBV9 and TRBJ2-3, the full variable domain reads DSGVTQTPKHLITATGQRVTLRCSPRSGDLSVYWYQQSLDQGLQFLIQYYNGEERAKGNILERFSAQQFPDLHSELNLSSLELGDSALYFCVSSGGLDTQYFGPGTRLTVL.

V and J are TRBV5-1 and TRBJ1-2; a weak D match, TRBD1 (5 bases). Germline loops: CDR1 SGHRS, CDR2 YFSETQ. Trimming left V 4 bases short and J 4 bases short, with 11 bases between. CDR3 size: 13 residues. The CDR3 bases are TGCGCCAGCAGCGGGGCAATCACCTATGGCTACACCTTC. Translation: CASSGAITYGYTF.

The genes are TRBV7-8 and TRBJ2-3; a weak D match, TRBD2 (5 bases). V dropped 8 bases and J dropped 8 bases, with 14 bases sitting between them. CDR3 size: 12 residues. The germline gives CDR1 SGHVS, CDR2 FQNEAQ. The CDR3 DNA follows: TGTGCCAGCCGGCCCCCTGGAGGTACGCAGTATTTT. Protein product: CASRPPGGTQYF.

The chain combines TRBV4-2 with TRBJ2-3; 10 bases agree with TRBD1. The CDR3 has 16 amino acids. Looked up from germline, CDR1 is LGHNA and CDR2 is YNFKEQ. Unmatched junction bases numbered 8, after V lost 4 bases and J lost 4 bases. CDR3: CASSPRMGQGPDTQYF. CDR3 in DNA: TGTGCCAGCAGCCCTAGGATGGGACAGGGGCCAGATACGCAGTATTTT.

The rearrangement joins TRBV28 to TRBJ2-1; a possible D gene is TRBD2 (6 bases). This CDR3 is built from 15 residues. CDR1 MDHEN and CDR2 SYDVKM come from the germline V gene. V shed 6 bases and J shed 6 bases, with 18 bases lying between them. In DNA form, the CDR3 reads TGTGCCAGCAGCCCCCCGCGGGGTAGCGCCAATGAGCAGTTCTTC. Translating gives CASSPPRGSANEQFF.

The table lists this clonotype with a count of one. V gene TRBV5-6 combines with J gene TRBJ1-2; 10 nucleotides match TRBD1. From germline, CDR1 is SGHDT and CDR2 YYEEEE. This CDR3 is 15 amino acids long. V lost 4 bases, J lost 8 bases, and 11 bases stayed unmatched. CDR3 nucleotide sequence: TGTGCCAGCAGCGGAACAGACAGGGGGCCAGGGGGCTACACCTTC. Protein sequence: CASSGTDRGPGGYTF.

The CDR3 here is CASSLAGVVFGTQYF. The CDR3 DNA reads TGTGCCAGCAGCTTAGCCGGGGTAGTCTTCGGGACCCAGTACTTC. The V and J genes are TRBV7-2 and TRBJ2-5; D may be TRBD2 (5 bases). V shed 0 bases and J shed 7 bases, with 15 bases lying between them. CDR3 length: 15 amino acids. Germline CDR1 reads SGHTA; CDR2 reads FQGNSA.

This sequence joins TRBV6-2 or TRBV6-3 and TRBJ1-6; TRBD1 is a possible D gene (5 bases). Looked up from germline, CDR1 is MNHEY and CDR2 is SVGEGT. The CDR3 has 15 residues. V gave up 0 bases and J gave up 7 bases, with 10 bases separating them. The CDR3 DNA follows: TGTGCCAGCAGTTACTCGGGAGACAGAAATTCACCCCTCCACTTT. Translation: CASSYSGDRNSPLHF.

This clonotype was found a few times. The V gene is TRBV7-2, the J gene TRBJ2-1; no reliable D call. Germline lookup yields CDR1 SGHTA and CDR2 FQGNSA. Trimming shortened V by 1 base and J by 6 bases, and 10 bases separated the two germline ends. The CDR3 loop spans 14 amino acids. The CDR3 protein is CASSLVARANEQFF. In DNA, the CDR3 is TGTGCCAGCAGCTTAGTGGCTAGGGCCAATGAGCAGTTCTTC.